The source of this T cell receptor beta chain is a study of T cell clonotyping in hematopoietic cell transplantation (dated by TCRdb to about 2021). Turning to the overall study: Pretransplant samples from recipients were collected after cytoreduction. A total of some 140 blood samples were gathered in the study from 35 consecutive transplant recipients along with their related donors. Recruitment of patients ran from September 2015 to early 2017, and follow-up continued until September 2020 or until death. Study-wide findings and limitations: Broader TCR repertoire diversity after transplant was predicted by Inverse Simpson Index values from donors and from recipients before transplant. The sample size was limited, and because cells were not sorted, the contributions of CD4 and CD8 repertoires could not be separated. After transplant, TCR diversity in recipients dropped, and pathologically expanded clonotypes climbed progressively between day 30 and day 180. Only a small fraction of recipient repertoires overlapped donor repertoires, with over 95% appearing de novo at the given depth.

Between the V and J ends, shortened by 6 bases and 8 bases respectively, the junction contains 11 bases. The CDR1 and CDR2 encoded by the germline V gene are MNHEY and SVGAGI. The CDR3, cysteine through phenylalanine, is 12 amino acids long. The sequence is cut down to CDR3 DNA, 36 bases in frame from base 1. The intended sense of this specimen's time point label: recipient sample about 28 days before transplant, after cytoreduction. Blood samples were obtained from recipients approximately 28 days before transplant and at days 30, 100 and 180 after transplant. Using Nuclei Lysis Solution, genomic DNA was extracted from unfractionated peripheral blood mononuclear cells that were either fresh or cryopreserved. TCR beta CDR3 regions were amplified from genomic DNA with the immunoSEQ assay, a bias-controlled multiplex PCR using V- and J-specific primers. A proprietary barcode and Illumina adapter sequences were added to the CDR3 amplicons in a second PCR step. CDR3 libraries were sequenced on an Illumina MiSeq instrument. Per the original workflow: Export and quality control were performed with immunoSEQ Analyzer 3.0, and downstream analyses were performed with R Bioconductor and Immunarch. Only productive rearrangements in the normalized downsampled data set went into calculating the repertoire metrics. In the normalized cohort, a clonotype counted as pathologically expanded if the clonotype was larger than 5 templates. The Inverse Simpson Index served as the measure of repertoire diversity. To capture all clonotypes, the CMV-specificity analyses were run on the non-normalized data set. TCRdb obtained this table from immuneACCESS and retained in-frame rearrangements with V and J assigned. These tables miss some clones; where compared with another copy, unresolved V genes account for less than half of the shortfall, and the remainder is unexplained. The V and J calls and clone size come from that table; D and trimming were worked out from the DNA. This sample has around 13,000 clones in its table, and approximately 80% of those were observed once. The ten most abundant clones make up 15% to 20% of the sample.

A remark on this clone: Which antigen it targets is not known. Base qualities are not recorded, but no much larger clone differs from it by a single base.

The sequence derives from a man aged 55 to 70 with acute myeloid leukemia. Some clones in this sample may be carry-over from other donors' samples. The source was peripheral blood mononuclear cells, collected before stem cell transplant. The chain uses TRBV6-5 and TRBJ1-3; the D gene lacks a confident call. The CDR3 region reads CASRSYLDTIYF. The nucleotide sequence reads TGTGCCAGCAGGTCTTATTTAGACACCATATATTTT.